The clone carrying this T cell receptor (beta chain) was observed a handful of times. Its antigen is unknown. Trimming removed 1 base at V and 2 bases at J, with 9 bases between. Looked up from germline, CDR1 is MNHNS and CDR2 is SASEGT. This CDR3 has 14 amino acids. The entry originates in a study of identical twins. Study findings and constraints: The same donors were not followed; conclusions instead depended on cross-sectional statistical analysis. With abundant cord blood beta clonotypes, insertions were fewer; memory repertoires showed no such pattern.

TCRdb ran MiXCR on the 5' RACE reads and lists one entry per CDR3 protein. Of around 480,000 distinct CDR3 sequences in the sample, 13% to 15% were seen once. The same sample was also used in a study of yellow fever vaccine responses in identical twins.

The TCR comes from a woman under 30 in good health. The chain couples TRBV6-1 to TRBJ2-7; D unresolved. The source material was CD4+ T cells sorted from blood. CDR3 nucleotide sequence: TGTGCCAGCAGTGAAGTTGGTAGTACCTACGAGCAGTACTTC. Protein: CASSEVGSTYEQYF.